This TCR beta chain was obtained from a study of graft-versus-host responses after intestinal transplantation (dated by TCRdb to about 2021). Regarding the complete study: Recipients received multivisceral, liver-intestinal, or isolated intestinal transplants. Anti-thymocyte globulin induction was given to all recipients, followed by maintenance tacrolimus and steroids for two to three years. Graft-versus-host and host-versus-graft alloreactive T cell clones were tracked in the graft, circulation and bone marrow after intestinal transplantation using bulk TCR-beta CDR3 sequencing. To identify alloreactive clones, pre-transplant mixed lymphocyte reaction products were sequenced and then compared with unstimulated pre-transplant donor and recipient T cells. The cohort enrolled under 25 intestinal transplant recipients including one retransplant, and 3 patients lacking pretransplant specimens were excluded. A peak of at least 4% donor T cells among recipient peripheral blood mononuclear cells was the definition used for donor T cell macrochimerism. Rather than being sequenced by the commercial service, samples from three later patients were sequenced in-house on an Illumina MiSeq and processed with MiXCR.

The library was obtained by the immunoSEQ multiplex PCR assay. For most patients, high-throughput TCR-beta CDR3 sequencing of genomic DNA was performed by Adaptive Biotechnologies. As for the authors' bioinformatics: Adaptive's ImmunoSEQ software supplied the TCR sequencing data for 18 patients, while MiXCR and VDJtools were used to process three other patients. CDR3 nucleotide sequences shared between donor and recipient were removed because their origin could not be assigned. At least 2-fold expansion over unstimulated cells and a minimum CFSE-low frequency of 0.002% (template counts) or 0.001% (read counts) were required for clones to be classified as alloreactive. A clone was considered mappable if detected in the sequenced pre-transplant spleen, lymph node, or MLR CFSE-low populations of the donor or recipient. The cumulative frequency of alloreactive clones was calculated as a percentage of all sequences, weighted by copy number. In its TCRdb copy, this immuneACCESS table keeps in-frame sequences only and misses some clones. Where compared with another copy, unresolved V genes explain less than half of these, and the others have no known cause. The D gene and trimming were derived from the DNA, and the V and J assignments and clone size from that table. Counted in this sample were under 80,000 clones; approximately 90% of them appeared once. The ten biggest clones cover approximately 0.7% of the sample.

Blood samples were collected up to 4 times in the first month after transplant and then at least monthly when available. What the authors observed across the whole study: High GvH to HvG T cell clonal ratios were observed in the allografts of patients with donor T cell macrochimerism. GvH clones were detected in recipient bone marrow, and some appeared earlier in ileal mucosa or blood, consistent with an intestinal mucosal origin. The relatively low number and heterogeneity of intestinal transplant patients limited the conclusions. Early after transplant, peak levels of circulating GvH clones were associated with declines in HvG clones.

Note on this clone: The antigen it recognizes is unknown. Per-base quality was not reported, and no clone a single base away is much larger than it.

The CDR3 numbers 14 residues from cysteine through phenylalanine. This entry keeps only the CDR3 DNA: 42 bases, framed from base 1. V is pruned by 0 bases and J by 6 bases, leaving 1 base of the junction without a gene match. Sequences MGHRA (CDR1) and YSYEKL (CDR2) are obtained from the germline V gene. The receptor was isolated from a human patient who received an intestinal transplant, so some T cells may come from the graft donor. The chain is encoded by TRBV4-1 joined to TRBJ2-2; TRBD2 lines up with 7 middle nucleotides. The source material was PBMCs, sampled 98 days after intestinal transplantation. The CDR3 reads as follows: CASSQEGGAGELFF. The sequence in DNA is TGCGCCAGCAGCCAAGAGGGAGGGGCCGGGGAGCTGTTTTTT.